This TCR beta chain was profiled in a study of neurological immune-mediated disorders. This clonotype was recorded at least ten times. One entry per CDR3 protein, called by TCRdb with MiXCR from the 5' RACE reads. The top ten hold about 4.9% of the sample, which has under 50,000 distinct CDR3 sequences, over 10% seen once. CDR1 SQVTM and CDR2 ANQGSEA come from the germline V gene. Trimming pared 8 bases from V and 0 bases from J, leaving 11 bases between. The CDR3 has 13 residues. Time point reported: longitudinal time-point 2. The receptor's source is a male donor with HTLV-1-associated myelopathy (HAM/TSP). The chain recombines TRBV29-1 with TRBJ1-3; no definite D call. The sequenced sample consisted of PBMCs. The CDR3 DNA reads TGCAGCTATAGTCAAAGCTCTGGAAACACCATATATTTT. Its protein is CSYSQSSGNTIYF.